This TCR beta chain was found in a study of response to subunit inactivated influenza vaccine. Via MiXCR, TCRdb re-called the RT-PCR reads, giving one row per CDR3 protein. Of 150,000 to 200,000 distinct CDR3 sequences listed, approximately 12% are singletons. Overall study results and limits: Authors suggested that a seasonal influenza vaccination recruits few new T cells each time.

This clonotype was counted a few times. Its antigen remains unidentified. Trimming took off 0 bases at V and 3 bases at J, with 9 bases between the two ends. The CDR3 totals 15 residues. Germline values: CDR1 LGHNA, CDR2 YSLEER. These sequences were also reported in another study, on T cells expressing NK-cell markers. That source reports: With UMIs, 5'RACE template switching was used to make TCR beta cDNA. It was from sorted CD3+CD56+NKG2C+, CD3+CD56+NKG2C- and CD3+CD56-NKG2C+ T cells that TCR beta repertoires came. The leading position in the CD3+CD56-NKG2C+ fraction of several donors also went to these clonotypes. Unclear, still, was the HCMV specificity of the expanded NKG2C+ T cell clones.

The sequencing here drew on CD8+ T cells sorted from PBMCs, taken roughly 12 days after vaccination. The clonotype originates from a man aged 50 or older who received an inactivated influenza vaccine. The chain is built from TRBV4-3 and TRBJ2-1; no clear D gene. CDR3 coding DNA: TGCGCCAGCAGCCAAGATCAAGTAGACTACAATGAGCAGTTCTTC. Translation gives CASSQDQVDYNEQFF.